Sequencing of this T cell receptor beta chain was carried out in a study of T-cell memory formation after mild COVID-19. General study points: The pre-infection memory compartment contained some responding clones, suggesting cross-reactive memory joined.

MiXCR, applied by TCRdb to the 5' RACE reads, yields one record per CDR3 protein. The sample yields roughly 350,000 distinct CDR3 sequences, roughly 21% seen once. This clonotype was counted ten times or more. Its target is unknown. The DNA is left out, because the CDR3 cannot be placed on it with certainty; the CDR3 is given as TCRdb lists it. Both ends counted, the CDR3 spans 15 residues. Input material: PBMCs or a T cell subset sorted from them (not recorded which). This receptor was obtained from an adult woman who had mild COVID-19 (a few samples of this study predate the infection). Cell type and time point are not known. The J gene is TRBJ2-6, the V gene TRBV21-1. TRBV21-1 is a known pseudogene. The CDR3 is CASSNVGAGANVLTF.